A few counts support the clone carrying this TCR beta chain. This CDR3 spans 15 amino acids. Germline V gives CDR1 MGHDK, CDR2 SYGVNS. The V end was cut by 4 bases, the J end by 5 bases, with 15 bases between. The data are from a study of human T cells and chemical hapten exposure. Time point denoted: patch test 1, 2 weeks after DPC sensitization. Regarding treatment: therapeutic diphenylcyclopropenone sensitization with weekly scalp DPC. Extraction of total RNA was performed on unfractionated whole blood. One entry per CDR3 protein, called by TCRdb with MiXCR from the RACE reads. This sample has some 350,000 distinct CDR3 sequences, with under 8% found just once.

The clonotype comes from a woman between 18 and 29 years old with alopecia areata. Some clones in this sample may be carry-over from other donors' samples. The sample was whole blood, taken in connection with sensitization to the hapten diphenylcyclopropenone (DPC). This chain joins TRBV25-1 and TRBJ1-5; D is unresolved. The CDR3 spells CASSGADGRDQPQHF. The CDR3 DNA reads as TGTGCCAGCAGTGGCGCGGACGGGAGGGATCAGCCCCAGCATTTT.